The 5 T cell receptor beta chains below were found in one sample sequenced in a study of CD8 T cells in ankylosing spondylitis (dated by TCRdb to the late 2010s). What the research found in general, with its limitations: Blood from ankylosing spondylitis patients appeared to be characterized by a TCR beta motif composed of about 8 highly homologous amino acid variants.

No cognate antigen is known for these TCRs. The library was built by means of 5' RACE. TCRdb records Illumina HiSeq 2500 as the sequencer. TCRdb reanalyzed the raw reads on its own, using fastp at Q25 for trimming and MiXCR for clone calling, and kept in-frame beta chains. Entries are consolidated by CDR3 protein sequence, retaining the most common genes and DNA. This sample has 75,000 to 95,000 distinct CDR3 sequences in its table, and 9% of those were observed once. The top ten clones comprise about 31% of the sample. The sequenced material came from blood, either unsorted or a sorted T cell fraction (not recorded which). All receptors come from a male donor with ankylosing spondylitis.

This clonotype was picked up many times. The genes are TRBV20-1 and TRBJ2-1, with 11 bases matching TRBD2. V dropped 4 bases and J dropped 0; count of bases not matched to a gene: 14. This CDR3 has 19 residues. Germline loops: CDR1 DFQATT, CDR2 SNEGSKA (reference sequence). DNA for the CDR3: TGCAGTGCTACCGGCCCTCTAGCGGGAGGCCCTAACTCCTACAATGAGCAGTTCTTC. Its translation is CSATGPLAGGPNSYNEQFF.

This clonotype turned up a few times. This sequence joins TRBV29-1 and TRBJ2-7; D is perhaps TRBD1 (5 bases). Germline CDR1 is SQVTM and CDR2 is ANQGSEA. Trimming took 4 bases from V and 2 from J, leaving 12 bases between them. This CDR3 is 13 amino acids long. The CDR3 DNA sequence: TGCAGCGTTGTAACAGGTCCTACCTACGAGCAGTACTTC. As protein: CSVVTGPTYEQYF.

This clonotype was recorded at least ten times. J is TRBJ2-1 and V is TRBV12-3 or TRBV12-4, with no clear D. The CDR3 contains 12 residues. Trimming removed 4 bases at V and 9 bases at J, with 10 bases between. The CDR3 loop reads CASSWAQAEQFF. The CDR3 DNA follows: TGTGCCAGCAGTTGGGCCCAAGCTGAGCAGTTCTTC.

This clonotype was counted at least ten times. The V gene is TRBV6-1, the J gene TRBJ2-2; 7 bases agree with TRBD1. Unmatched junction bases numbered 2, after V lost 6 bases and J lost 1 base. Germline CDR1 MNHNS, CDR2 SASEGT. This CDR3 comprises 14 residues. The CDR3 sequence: CASSQGENTGELFF. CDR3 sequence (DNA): TGTGCCAGCAGCCAGGGGGAGAACACCGGGGAGCTGTTTTTT.

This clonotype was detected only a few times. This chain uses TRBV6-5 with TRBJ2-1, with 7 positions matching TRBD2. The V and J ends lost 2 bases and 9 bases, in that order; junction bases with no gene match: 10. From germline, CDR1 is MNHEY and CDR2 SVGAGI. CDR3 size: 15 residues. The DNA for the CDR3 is TGTGCCAGCAGTTACGGCGGGAGAGGGGACGGTGAGCAGTTCTTC. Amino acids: CASSYGGRGDGEQFF.